This T cell receptor beta chain was retrieved from a study of T cell repertoires in cytomegalovirus infection. Study-level background: Public TCR beta signatures were indicative of both CMV infection and a matching HLA type. Study-level points and caveats: CMV-specific TCR beta clonotypes restricted by HLA-C were the ones dominating the ex vivo response. Summed public TCR beta family frequency identified CMV carriers bearing the relevant HLA.

Regarding this clonotype: Its antigen remains unidentified.

TCRdb re-called the reads with MiXCR, one entry per CDR3 protein. The sample comprises more than 400,000 distinct CDR3 sequences, about a quarter of which are singletons, and 13% rests with the top ten. This receptor was identified in a human donor in good health (CMV status not recorded). Some clones in this sample may be carry-over from other donors' samples. The sequenced material came from PBMCs.

The CDR3 sequence: CASRHGGGGTEAFF. The CDR3 DNA reads as TGTGCCAGCAGGCATGGCGGGGGAGGCACTGAAGCTTTCTTT. The chain joins TRBV12-3 or TRBV12-4 to TRBJ1-1; perhaps TRBD1 as D (5 bases). This CDR3 contains 14 residues. Trimming removed 6 bases at V and 4 bases at J, with 15 bases between.